Each of the 3 T cell receptor beta chains below was sequenced from the same sample in a study of sequential checkpoint blockade in melanoma (dated by TCRdb to the late 2010s). Library preparation employed the immunoSEQ multiplex PCR assay. TCRdb took this table from immuneACCESS and kept in-frame rearrangements with V and J called. Such tables lack part of the clones; where checked against another copy, unresolved V genes explain under half of the gap, and the rest is unexplained. The sample table records 4,000 or so clones; less than 25% of these occur just once. The ten top clones hold approximately 3.7% of the sample. Interpreted using the paper, the treatment or condition label stands for: randomized to nivolumab then ipilimumab (arm A) or the reverse (arm B). Sequenced here: tumor tissue (inferred from file names), sampled from a patient given nivolumab and ipilimumab in sequence. These receptors originate from a human donor with melanoma.

This clone was seen a few times. The genes are TRBV9 and TRBJ2-1, with D unclear. Per the germline V gene, CDR1 is SGDLS and CDR2 is YYNGEE. V was trimmed by 0 bases and J by 5 bases, leaving 6 bases between them. The CDR3 covers 13 residues. The CDR3 here is CASSVGQHNEQFF. The DNA of the CDR3 is TGTGCCAGCAGCGTAGGACAACACAATGAGCAGTTCTTC.

This clone is medium-sized in the sample. The identical CDR3 is also encoded by other nucleotide sequences in the sample. This chain connects TRBV11-3 to TRBJ2-1; the D is unclear. Germline CDR1 SGHNT, CDR2 YENEEA. This CDR3 has 14 amino acids. V was clipped by 3 bases and J by 0 bases, with 6 bases between them. The CDR3 nucleotides read TGTGCCAGCAGCTTGGTGGGCTCCTACAATGAGCAGTTCTTC. Translated, it gives CASSLVGSYNEQFF.

This clone is medium-sized in the sample. Within the sample, other DNA sequences also encode this same CDR3. The chain couples TRBV11-3 to TRBJ1-1; D is perhaps TRBD1 (5 bases). This CDR3 spans 14 amino acids. V lost 1 base, J lost 1 base, and 7 bases lay in between. From germline, CDR1 is SGHNT and CDR2 YENEEA. The chain's CDR3 is CASSLVGGNTEAFF. The DNA for the CDR3 is TGTGCCAGCAGCTTAGTCGGGGGGAACACTGAAGCTTTCTTT.